This record concerns one TCR beta chain sequence. The antigen is unknown. Here immunoSEQ multiplex PCR was the method, and the copy in TCRdb shows in-frame clones only, minus some. The table shows more than 100,000 clones, with 75% to 90% occurring only once. This specimen belongs to a study of T cell responses to AZD1222 COVID-19 vaccine. Study-level points and caveats: Most donors were white British and more were female, and clonal diversity was possibly underestimated. The study found vaccine-associated CD4 TCRs spanning spike, dominant at 160-218 and 743-854. The study reported that nearly half of spike-specific TCRs target unmutated variant regions.

The V and J ends lost 4 bases and 2 bases respectively, with 12 bases between them. The CDR3 consists of 15 residues. Germline CDR1 and CDR2: SGHRS and YFSETQ. The TCR originated in an adult in good health. The starting material was peripheral blood, obtained on day 0 of AZD1222 vaccination. The rearrangement uses TRBV5-1 and TRBJ2-2, with D possibly being TRBD2 (6 bases). CDR3 nucleotide sequence: TGCGCCAGCAGCATCGGGACTTCCAACACCGGGGAGCTGTTTTTT. Its protein is CASSIGTSNTGELFF.